The rows below give T cell receptor beta chains drawn from one sample of a study of blood T cell repertoires in COVID-19. TCRdb's table, derived via immunoSEQ multiplex PCR, lists solely in-frame clones and lacks some. This table holds about 430,000 clones, more than 80% found once. The specimen sequenced was PBMCs or T cells enriched from blood (not recorded which). The receptors here all came from a man younger than 45 who had recovered from COVID-19. CDR3s include the opening cysteine and the closing phenylalanine or tryptophan. Fields, in order: D gene, J gene, V gene, clone size, CDR3 DNA, CDR3 protein. The D gene is left open where the match is weak. Some rows mark clone size as missing; the rest say once, few, many or name a class of expanded clone.

TRBD1 TRBJ1-5 TRBV29-1 NA TGCAGCGTTAATACCGGGACAGGGGGTCAGCCCCAGCATTTT CSVNTGTGGQPQHF
NA TRBJ1-2 TRBV30 NA TGTGCCTGGAGTGTAACGGGAGCCAACTATGGCTACACCTTC CAWSVTGANYGYTF
NA TRBJ1-5 TRBV28 NA TGTGCCAGCAGTCCGGCGGGTAGCAATCAGCCCCAGCATTTT CASSPAGSNQPQHF
TRBD1 TRBJ1-5 TRBV5-1 NA TGCGCCAGCAGCTCCGGGACAGGGGGCGGTCAGCCCCAGCATTTT CASSSGTGGGQPQHF
NA TRBJ2-1 TRBV18 NA TGTGCCAGCTCACCACAGCGCAGCTATGAGCAGTTCTTC CASSPQRSYEQFF
TRBD1 TRBJ1-5 TRBV5-8 NA TGTGCCAGCTTTACAGGGGGCGCGGGCAATCAGCCCCAGCATTTT CASFTGGAGNQPQHF
NA TRBJ1-5 TRBV12-3/TRBV12-4 NA TGTGCCAGCAGTTTTGGCAGGAGGCAGCCCCAGCATTTT CASSFGRRQPQHF
NA TRBJ2-7 TRBV5-1 NA TGCGCCAGCAGTATTTACCGGTCAGGGGCTCACGAGCAGTACTTC CASSIYRSGAHEQYF
TRBD1 TRBJ1-2 TRBV12-5 NA TGTGCTAGTGGTAGGGACAGCACCTATGGCTACACCTTC CASGRDSTYGYTF
TRBD2 TRBJ2-7 TRBV2 NA TGTGCCAGCCATCGGACTAGCGGGAGCCTGGAGCAGTACTTC CASHRTSGSLEQYF
TRBD1 TRBJ2-7 TRBV6-2/TRBV6-3 NA TGTGCCAGCAGTGGGACAGGGGCTTTCGAGCAGTACTTC CASSGTGAFEQYF
NA TRBJ1-2 TRBV28 NA TGTGCCAGCAGTTTATACACCTATGGCTACACCTTC CASSLYTYGYTF
NA TRBJ2-7 TRBV19 NA TGTGCCAGTAGTATACAGGAAAACTCCTACGAGCAGTACTTC CASSIQENSYEQYF
TRBD1 TRBJ2-2 TRBV11-2 few TGTGCCAGCAGCCCGACAGGGTTGGGCACCGGGGAGCTGTTTTTT CASSPTGLGTGELFF
TRBD2 TRBJ2-7 TRBV13 NA TGTGCCAGCAGCTTAGGGCTAGCGGGTTTTTACGAGCAGTACTTC CASSLGLAGFYEQYF
TRBD1 TRBJ1-6 TRBV5-4 NA TGTGCCAGCAGCGGGGGCCGGGACAGGGACTCACCCCTCCACTTT CASSGGRDRDSPLHF
TRBD1 TRBJ1-5 TRBV28 NA TGTGCCAGCAGTATCACAGGGGAAATTAGCAATCAGCCCCAGCATTTT CASSITGEISNQPQHF
TRBD1 TRBJ1-1 TRBV5-1 NA TGCGCCAGCAGCAGGGGACAGGGCACTGAAGCTTTCTTT CASSRGQGTEAFF